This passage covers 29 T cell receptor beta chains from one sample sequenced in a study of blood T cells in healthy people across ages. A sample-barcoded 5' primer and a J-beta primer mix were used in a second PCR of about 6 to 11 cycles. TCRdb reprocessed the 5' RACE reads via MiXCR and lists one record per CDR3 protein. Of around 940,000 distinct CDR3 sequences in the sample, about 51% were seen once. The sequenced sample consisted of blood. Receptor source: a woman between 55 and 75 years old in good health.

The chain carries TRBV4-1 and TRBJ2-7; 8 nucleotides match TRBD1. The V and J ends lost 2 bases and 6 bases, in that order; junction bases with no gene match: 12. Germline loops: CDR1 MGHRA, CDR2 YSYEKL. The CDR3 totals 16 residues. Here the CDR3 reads CASSQWERTGPLEQYF. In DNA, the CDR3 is TGCGCCAGCAGCCAATGGGAAAGGACAGGGCCTCTCGAGCAGTACTTC.

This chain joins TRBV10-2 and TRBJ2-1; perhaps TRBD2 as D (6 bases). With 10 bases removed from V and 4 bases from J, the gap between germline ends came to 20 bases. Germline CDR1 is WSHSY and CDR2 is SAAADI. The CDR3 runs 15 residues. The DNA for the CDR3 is TGCGCCACCTACTCCTGGGACTCTGGATACAATGAGCAGTTCTTC. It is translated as CATYSWDSGYNEQFF.

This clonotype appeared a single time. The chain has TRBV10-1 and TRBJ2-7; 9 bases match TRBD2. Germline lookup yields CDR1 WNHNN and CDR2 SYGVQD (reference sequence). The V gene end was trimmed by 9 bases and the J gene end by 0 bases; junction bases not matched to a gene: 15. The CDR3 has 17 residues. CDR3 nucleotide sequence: TGCGCCAGGCCCCAAGGGCGGGAGGGCCGGGTCTCCTACGAGCAGTACTTC. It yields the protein CARPQGREGRVSYEQYF.

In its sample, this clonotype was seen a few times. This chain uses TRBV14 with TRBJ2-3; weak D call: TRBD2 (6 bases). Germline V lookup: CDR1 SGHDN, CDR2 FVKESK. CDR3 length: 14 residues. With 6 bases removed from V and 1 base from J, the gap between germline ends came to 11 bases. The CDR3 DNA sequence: TGTGCCAGCAGACCCAGCGGGCGCACAGATACGCAGTATTTT. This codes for CASRPSGRTDTQYF.

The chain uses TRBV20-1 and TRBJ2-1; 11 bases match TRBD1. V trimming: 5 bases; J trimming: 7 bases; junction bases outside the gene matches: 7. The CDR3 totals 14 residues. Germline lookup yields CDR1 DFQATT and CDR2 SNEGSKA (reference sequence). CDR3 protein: CSADRDRGDNEQFF. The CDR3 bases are TGCAGTGCTGACCGGGACAGGGGGGATAATGAGCAGTTCTTC.

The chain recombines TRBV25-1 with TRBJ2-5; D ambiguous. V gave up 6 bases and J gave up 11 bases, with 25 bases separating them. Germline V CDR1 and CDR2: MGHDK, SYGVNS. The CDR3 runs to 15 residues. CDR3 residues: CASSHSAATNNEQYF. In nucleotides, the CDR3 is TGTGCCAGCAGCCACTCTGCAGCGACCAACAATGAGCAGTACTTC. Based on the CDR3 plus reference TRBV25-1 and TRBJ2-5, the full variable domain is EADIYQTPRYLVIGTGKKITLECSQTMGHDKMYWYQQDPGMELHLIHYSYGVNSTEKGDLSSESTVSRIRTEHFPLTLESARPSHTSQYLCASSHSAATNNEQYFGPGTRLLVL.

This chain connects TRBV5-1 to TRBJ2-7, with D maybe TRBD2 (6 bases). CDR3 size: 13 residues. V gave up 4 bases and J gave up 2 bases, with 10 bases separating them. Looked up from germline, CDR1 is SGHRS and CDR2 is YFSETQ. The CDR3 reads CASSTGVTYEQYF. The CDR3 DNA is TGCGCCAGCAGCACGGGGGTTACCTACGAGCAGTACTTC.

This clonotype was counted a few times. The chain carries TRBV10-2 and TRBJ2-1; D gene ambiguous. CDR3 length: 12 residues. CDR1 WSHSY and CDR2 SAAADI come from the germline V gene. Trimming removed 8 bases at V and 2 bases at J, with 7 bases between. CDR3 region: CASSDTYNEQFF. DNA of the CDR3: TGCGCCAGCTCCGACACCTACAATGAGCAGTTCTTC.

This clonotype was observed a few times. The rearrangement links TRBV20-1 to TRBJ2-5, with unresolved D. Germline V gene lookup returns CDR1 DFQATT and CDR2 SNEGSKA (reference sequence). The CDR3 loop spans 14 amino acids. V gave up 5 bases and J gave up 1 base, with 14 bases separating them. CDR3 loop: CSAGSGGGQETQYF. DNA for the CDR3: TGCAGTGCTGGCTCGGGTGGCGGCCAAGAGACCCAGTACTTC.

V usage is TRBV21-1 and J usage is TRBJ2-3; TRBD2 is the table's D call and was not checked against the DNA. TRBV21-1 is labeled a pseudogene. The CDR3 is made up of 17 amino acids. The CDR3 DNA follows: TGTGCCAGCAGCACGATTTTTTTGGGAGGGTTCACAGATACGCAGTATTTT. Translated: CASSTIFLGGFTDTQYF.

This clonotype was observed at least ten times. The CDR3 coding sequence is TGTGCCAGCAGCTTGGGACTAGCGGGGCTCACAGATACGCAGTATTTT. It specifies CASSLGLAGLTDTQYF. The chain links TRBV7-2 to TRBJ2-3; TRBD2 matches at 13 bases. The CDR3 is made up of 16 amino acids. Trimming took 3 bases from V and 2 from J; bases not matched to a gene: 2. CDR1 is SGHTA, CDR2 FQGNSA, per germline.

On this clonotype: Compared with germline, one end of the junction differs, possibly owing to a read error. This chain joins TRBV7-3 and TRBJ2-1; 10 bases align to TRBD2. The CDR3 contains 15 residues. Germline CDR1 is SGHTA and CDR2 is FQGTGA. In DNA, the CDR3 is TGTGCCAGCAGCATAACAGCGGGAGGGAACAATGAGCAGTTCTTC. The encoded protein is CASSITAGGNNEQFF.

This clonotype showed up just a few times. This chain's CDR3 is CASSRTGDLYEQYF. The CDR3 DNA sequence: TGTGCCAGCAGCAGGACAGGGGACCTATACGAGCAGTACTTC. The genes are TRBV7-2 and TRBJ2-7; 9 positions match TRBD1. The CDR3 sequence is 14 residues long. Germline V gene data show CDR1 as SGHTA and CDR2 as FQGNSA. The trim removed 5 bases at V and 4 bases at J, leaving 6 bases unmatched.

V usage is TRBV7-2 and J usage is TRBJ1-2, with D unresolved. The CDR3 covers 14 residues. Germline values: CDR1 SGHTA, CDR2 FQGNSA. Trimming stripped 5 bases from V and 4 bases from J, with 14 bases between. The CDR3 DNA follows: TGTGCCAGCAGCGTATACACGAACTTCTATGGCTACACCTTC. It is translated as CASSVYTNFYGYTF.

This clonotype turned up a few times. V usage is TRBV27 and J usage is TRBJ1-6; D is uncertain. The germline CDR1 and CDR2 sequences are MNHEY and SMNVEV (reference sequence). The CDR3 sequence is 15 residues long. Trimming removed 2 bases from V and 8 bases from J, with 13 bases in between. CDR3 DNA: TGTGCCAGCAGTTTACTAAACGACGGGGATTCACCCCTCCACTTT. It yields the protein CASSLLNDGDSPLHF.

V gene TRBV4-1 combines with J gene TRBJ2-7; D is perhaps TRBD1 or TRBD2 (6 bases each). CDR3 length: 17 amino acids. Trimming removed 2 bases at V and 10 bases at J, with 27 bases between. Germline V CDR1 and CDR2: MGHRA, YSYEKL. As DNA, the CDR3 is TGCGCCAGCAGCCAAACAGGTCCGGCTAGCGTTTCGGACAGTCAGTACTTC. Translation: CASSQTGPASVSDSQYF.

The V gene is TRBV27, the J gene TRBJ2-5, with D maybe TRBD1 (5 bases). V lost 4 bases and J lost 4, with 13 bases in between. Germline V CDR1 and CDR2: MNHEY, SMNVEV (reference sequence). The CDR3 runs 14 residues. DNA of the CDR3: TGTGCCAGCAGTTCACCCGACAGCTTAGAGACCCAGTACTTC. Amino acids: CASSSPDSLETQYF.

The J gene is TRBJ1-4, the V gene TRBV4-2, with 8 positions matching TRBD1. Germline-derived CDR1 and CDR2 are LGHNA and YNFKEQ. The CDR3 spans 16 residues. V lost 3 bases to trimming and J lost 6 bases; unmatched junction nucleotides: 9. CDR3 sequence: CASSQERQGADEKLFF. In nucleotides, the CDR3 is TGTGCCAGCAGCCAGGAGAGGCAGGGGGCGGATGAAAAACTGTTTTTT.

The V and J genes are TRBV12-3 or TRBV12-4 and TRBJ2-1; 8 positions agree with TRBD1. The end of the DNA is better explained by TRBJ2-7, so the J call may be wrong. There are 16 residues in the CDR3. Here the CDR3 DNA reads TGTGCCAGCAGCAGGACAGGGAAGTCATTCCACGATGAGCAGTACTTC. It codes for CASSRTGKSFHDEQYF.

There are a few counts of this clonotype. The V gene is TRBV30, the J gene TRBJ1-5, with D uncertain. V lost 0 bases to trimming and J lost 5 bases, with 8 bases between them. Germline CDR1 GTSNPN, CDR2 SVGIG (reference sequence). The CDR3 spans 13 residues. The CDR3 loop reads CAWSVQGDQPQHF. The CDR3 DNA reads TGTGCCTGGAGTGTACAAGGAGATCAGCCCCAGCATTTT.

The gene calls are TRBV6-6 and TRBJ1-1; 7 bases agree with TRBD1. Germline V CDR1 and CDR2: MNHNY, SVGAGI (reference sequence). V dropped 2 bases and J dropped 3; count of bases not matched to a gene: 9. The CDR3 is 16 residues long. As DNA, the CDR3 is TGTGCCAGCAGTTACGGGTGGGGCAGGGGGGACACTGAAGCTTTCTTT. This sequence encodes CASSYGWGRGDTEAFF.

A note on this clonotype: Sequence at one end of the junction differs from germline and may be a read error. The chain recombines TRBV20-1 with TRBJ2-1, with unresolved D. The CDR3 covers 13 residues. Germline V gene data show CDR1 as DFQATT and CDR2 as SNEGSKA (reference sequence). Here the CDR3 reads CSARDPSHNEQFF. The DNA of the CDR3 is TGCAGTGCTAGAGACCCCTCCCACAATGAGCAGTTCTTC.

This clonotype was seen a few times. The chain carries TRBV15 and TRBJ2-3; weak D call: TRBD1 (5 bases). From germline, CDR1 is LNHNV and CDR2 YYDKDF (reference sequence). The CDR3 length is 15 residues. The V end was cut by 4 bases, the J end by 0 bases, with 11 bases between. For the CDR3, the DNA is TGTGCCACCAGCACGTACAGGTTTAGCACAGATACGCAGTATTTT. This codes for CATSTYRFSTDTQYF.

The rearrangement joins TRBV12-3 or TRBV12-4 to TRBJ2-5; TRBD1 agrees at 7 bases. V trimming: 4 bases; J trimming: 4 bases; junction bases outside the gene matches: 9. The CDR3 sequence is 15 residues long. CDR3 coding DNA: TGTGCCAGCAGTTCAACAGGGGCGCCCCGAGAGACCCAGTACTTC. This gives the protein CASSSTGAPRETQYF.

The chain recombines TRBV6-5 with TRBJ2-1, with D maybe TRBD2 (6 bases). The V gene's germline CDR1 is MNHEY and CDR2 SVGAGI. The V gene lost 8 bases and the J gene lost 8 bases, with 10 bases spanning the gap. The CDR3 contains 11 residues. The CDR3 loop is CASGGMDEQFF. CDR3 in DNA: TGTGCCAGCGGAGGGATGGATGAGCAGTTCTTC.

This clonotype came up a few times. In DNA form, the CDR3 reads TGTGCCAGCAGCTCCGGGACAGGGATCGACGAGCAGTACTTC. Translated: CASSSGTGIDEQYF. The chain joins TRBV5-6 to TRBJ2-7; 9 nucleotides align to TRBD1. The CDR3 is 14 amino acids. V trimming: 3 bases; J trimming: 5 bases; junction bases outside the gene matches: 6. Germline V lookup: CDR1 SGHDT, CDR2 YYEEEE.

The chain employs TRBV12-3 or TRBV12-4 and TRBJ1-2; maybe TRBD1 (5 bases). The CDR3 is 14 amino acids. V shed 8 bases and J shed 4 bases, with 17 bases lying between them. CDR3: CASSHNGGPYGYTF. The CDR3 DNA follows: TGTGCCAGCTCTCATAACGGGGGTCCCTATGGCTACACCTTC.

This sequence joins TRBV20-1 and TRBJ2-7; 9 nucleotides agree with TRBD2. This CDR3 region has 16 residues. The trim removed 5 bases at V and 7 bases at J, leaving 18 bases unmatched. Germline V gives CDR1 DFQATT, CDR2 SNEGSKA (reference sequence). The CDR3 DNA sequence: TGCAGTGCTTACCTTAGCGGGAGATCGGAATACGGGGAGCAGTACTTC. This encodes CSAYLSGRSEYGEQYF.

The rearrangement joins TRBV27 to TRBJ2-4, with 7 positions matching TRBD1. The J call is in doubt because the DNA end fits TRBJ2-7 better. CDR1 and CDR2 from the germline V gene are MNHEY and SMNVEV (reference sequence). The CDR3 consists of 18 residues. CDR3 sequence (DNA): TGTGCCAGCAGTCCTAAGGGGGCAGGAGCGTCCCCCCACTACGAGCAGTACTTC. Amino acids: CASSPKGAGASPHYEQYF.